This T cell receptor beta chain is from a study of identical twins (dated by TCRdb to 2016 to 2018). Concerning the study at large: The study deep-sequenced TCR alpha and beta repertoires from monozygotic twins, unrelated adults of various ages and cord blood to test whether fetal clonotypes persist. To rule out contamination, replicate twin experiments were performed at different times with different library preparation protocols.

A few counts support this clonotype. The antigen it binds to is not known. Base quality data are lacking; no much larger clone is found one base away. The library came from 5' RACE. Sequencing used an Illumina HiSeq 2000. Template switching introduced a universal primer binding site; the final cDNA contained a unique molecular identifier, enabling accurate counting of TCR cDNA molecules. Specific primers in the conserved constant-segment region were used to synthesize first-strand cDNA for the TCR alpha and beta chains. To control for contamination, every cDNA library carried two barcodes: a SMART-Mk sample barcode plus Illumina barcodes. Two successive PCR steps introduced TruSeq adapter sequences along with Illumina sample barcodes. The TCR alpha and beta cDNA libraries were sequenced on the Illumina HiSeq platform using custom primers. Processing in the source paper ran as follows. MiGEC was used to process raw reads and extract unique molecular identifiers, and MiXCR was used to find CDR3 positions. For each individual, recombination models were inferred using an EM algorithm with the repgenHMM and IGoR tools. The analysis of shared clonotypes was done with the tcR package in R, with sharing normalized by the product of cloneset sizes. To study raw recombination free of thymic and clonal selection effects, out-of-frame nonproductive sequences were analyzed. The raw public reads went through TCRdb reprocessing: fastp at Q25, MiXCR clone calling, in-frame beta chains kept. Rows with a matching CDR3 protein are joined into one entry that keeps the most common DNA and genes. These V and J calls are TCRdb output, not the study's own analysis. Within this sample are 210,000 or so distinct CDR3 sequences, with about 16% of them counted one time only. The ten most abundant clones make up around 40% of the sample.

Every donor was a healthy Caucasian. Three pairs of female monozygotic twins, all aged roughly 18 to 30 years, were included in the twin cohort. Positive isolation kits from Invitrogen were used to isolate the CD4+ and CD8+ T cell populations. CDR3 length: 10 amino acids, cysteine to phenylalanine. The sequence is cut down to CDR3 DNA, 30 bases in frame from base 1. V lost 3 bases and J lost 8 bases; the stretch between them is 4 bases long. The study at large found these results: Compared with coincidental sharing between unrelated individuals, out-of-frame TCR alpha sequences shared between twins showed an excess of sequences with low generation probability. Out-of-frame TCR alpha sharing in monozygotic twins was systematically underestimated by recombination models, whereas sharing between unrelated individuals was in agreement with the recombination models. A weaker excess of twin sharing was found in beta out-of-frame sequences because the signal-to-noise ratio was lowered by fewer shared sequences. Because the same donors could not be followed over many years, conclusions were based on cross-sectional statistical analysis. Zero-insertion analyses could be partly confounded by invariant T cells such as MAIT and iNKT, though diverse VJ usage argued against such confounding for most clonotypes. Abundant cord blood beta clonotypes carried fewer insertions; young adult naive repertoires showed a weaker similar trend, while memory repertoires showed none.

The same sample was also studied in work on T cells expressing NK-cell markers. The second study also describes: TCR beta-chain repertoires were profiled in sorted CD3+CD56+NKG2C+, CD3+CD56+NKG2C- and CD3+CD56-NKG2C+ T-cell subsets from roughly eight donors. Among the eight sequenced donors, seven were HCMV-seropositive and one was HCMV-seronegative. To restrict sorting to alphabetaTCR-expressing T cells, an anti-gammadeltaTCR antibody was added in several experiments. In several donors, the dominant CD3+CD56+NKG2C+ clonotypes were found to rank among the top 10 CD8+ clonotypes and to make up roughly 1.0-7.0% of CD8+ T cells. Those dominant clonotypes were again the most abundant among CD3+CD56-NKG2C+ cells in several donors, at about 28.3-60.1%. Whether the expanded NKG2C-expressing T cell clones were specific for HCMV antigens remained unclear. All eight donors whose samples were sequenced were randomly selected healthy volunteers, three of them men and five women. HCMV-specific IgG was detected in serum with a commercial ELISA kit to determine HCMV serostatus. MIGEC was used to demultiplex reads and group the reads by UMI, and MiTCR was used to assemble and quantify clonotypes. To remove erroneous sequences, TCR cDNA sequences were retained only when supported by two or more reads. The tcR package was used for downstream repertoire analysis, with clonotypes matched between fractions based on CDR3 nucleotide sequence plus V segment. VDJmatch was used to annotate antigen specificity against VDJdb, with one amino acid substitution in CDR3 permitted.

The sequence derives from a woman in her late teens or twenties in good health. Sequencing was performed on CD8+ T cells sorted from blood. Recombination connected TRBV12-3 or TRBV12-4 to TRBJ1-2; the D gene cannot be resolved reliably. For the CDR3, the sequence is CASSFGGYTF. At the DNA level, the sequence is TGTGCCAGCAGTTTTGGCGGCTACACCTTC.